The 8 T cell receptor beta chains presented below share a single source sample, sequenced in a study of blood T cell repertoires in COVID-19. The repertoire was sequenced with immunoSEQ multiplex PCR; TCRdb's copy has only in-frame clones and lacks some. The table has roughly 30,000 clones, roughly 90% seen once. Sample: peripheral blood. The receptor set was obtained from a human donor in a cohort sampled during active COVID-19.

This clone appeared a single time. DNA for the CDR3: TGTGCCTGGAGTAGGACTCGTCTATACACTGAAGCTTTCTTT. The encoded protein is CAWSRTRLYTEAFF. The rearrangement joins TRBV30 to TRBJ1-1, with unresolved D. The CDR3 is 14 amino acids. Germline V gene sequence: CDR1 GTSNPN, CDR2 SVGIG (reference sequence). V gave up 2 bases and J gave up 3 bases, with 13 bases separating them.

This sequence joins TRBV5-5 and TRBJ1-1, with D unresolved. Germline CDR1 and CDR2: SGHKS and YYEKEE (reference sequence). The CDR3 length is 14 residues. The V end lost 2 bases, the J end lost 3 bases, and 11 bases lay between the germline ends. This CDR3 is CASSLSGGYTEAFF. CDR3 nucleotide sequence: TGTGCCAGCAGCTTATCTGGAGGGTACACTGAAGCTTTCTTT. Full variable domain (remainder filled in from reference TRBV5-5 and TRBJ1-1): DAGVTQSPTHLIKTRGQQVTLRCSPISGHKSVSWYQQVLGQGPQFIFQYYEKEERGRGNFPDRFSARQFPNYSSELNVNALLLGDSALYLCASSLSGGYTEAFFGQGTRLTVV.

The CDR3 sequence: CAWSRTQGGYEQYF. CDR3 in DNA: TGTGCCTGGAGTCGGACGCAGGGGGGATACGAGCAGTACTTC. V and J are TRBV30 and TRBJ2-7; tentative D call: TRBD1 (7 bases). V was clipped by 2 bases and J by 4 bases, with 15 bases between them. The CDR3 is 14 residues long. Germline CDR1 reads GTSNPN; CDR2 reads SVGIG (reference sequence).

The CDR3 DNA is TGTGCCAGCAGCAATACAGGGGTTCAGCCCCAGCATTTT. Translating gives CASSNTGVQPQHF. The V gene is TRBV28, the J gene TRBJ1-5; 7 nucleotides line up with TRBD1. J lost 6 bases, V lost 6 bases, and 5 bases had no gene match. The CDR3 contains 13 residues. Germline V gene data show CDR1 as MDHEN and CDR2 as SYDVKM. The full variable domain, rest sourced from reference TRBV28 and TRBJ1-5, is DVKVTQSSRYLVKRTGEKVFLECVQDMDHENMFWYRQDPGLGLRLIYFSYDVKMKEKGDIPEGYSVSREKKERFSLILESASTNQTSMYLCASSNTGVQPQHFGDGTRLSIL.

V and J are TRBV5-1 and TRBJ2-1; 8 bases fit TRBD2. The V segment lost 0 bases and the J segment 2 bases; nucleotides outside the gene matches: 4. This CDR3 region has 16 residues. In germline, CDR1 is SGHRS, CDR2 YFSETQ. The CDR3 DNA reads as TGCGCCAGCAGCTTGGCCCGGGGGGGGGCCTACAATGAGCAGTTCTTC. Protein: CASSLARGGAYNEQFF. The variable domain in full, completed from reference TRBV5-1 and TRBJ2-1, reads KAGVTQTPRYLIKTRGQQVTLSCSPISGHRSVSWYQQTPGQGLQFLFEYFSETQRNKGNFPGRFSGRQFSNSRSEMNVSTLELGDSALYLCASSLARGGAYNEQFFGPGTRLTVL.

The rearrangement links TRBV19 to TRBJ2-5; 12 bases are a match to TRBD2. The V gene's germline CDR1 is LNHDA and CDR2 SQIVND (reference sequence). V trimming: 3 bases; J trimming: 5 bases; junction bases outside the gene matches: 7. The CDR3 spans 16 residues. This CDR3 reads CASSMLAGGRGETQYF. The CDR3 DNA follows: TGTGCCAGTAGTATGCTAGCGGGGGGGCGTGGGGAGACCCAGTACTTC.

The chain links TRBV30 to TRBJ2-2, with TRBD2 identical over 13 bases. This CDR3 comprises 14 residues. After removal of 5 bases from V and 5 bases from J, the junction contained 2 bases not matched to a gene. CDR1 and CDR2 from the germline V gene are GTSNPN and SVGIG (reference sequence). The CDR3 DNA reads as TGTGCCTGGGCGGGACTAGCGGGGACCGGGGAGCTGTTTTTT. The encoded protein is CAWAGLAGTGELFF.

This rearrangement joins TRBV6-2 or TRBV6-3 to TRBJ2-5; TRBD1 matches 7 bases. The ends lost 0 bases at V and 7 bases at J; junction bases unmatched: 8. This CDR3 comprises 15 residues. CDR1 and CDR2 (germline): MNHEY, SVGEGT. The chain's CDR3 is CASSYSNRGMGTQYF. CDR3 sequence (DNA): TGTGCCAGCAGTTACTCGAACAGGGGAATGGGGACCCAGTACTTC.